The T cell receptor beta chain under discussion was sequenced for a study of T-cell reconstitution after alpha-beta-depleted transplantation in children. Unique molecular identifiers tagged the TCRbeta library. One entry per CDR3 protein results from TCRdb running MiXCR on the PCR reads. Among roughly 220,000 distinct CDR3 sequences listed, more than 7.5% were seen once. CDR1 is SGHRS and CDR2 is YFSETQ in the germline V gene. The V end lost 4 bases, the J end lost 9 bases, and 23 bases lay between the germline ends. This CDR3 comprises 16 residues. This clonotype was seen repeatedly, ten times or more.

The V call is TRBV5-1, the J call TRBJ2-1; either TRBD1 or TRBD2 may fit D (5 bases each). The specimen comprised PBMCs from the stem cell graft donor, sampled from the stem cell graft. The receptor was derived from a human donor who donated a stem cell graft to a child with SCID. DNA of the CDR3: TGCGCCAGCAGCAATGGAGCGGACCTCAGGGTAGCTGAGCAGTTCTTC. Translation gives CASSNGADLRVAEQFF.